One and the same sample provided the 3 T cell receptor beta chains below, sequenced in a study of blood T cell repertoires in COVID-19. Generated by immunoSEQ multiplex PCR, the TCRdb table keeps only in-frame clones and is missing some. The sample contains 70,000 to 85,000 clones, about four fifths of which appear only once. Material for sequencing was peripheral blood. Every receptor here comes from a human donor in a cohort sampled during active COVID-19.

The CDR3 DNA is TGCGCCAGCAGCCAGAAGACAGGTGAAAATTCACCCCTCCACTTT. Its protein product is CASSQKTGENSPLHF. The V gene is TRBV4-1, the J gene TRBJ1-6, with D maybe TRBD1 (6 bases). V was cut by 3 bases and J by 7 bases, with 13 bases left in between. The CDR3 consists of 15 residues. Looked up from germline, CDR1 is MGHRA and CDR2 is YSYEKL.

The chain couples TRBV19 to TRBJ1-3; no reliable D call. The CDR3 totals 14 residues. Germline CDR1 reads LNHDA; CDR2 reads SQIVND (reference sequence). The V gene lost 2 bases and the J gene lost 4 bases, with 9 bases spanning the gap. The CDR3 DNA is TGTGCCAGTAGTATATCGGGTACGGGAAACACCATATATTTT. The encoded protein is CASSISGTGNTIYF. Full variable domain (rest looked up from reference TRBV19 and TRBJ1-3): DGGITQSPKYLFRKEGQNVTLSCEQNLNHDAMYWYRQDPGQGLRLIYYSQIVNDFQKGDIAEGYSVSREKKESFPLTVTSAQKNPTAFYLCASSISGTGNTIYFGEGSWLTVV.

The chain joins TRBV5-1 to TRBJ2-1; 10 positions match TRBD2. CDR3 length: 16 amino acids. Losses at the gene ends were 0 bases for V and 3 bases for J; bases not matched to a gene: 3. The V gene's germline CDR1 is SGHRS and CDR2 YFSETQ. Here the CDR3 reads CASSLVAGGLYNEQFF. DNA for the CDR3: TGCGCCAGCAGCTTGGTAGCGGGGGGTCTCTACAATGAGCAGTTCTTC.